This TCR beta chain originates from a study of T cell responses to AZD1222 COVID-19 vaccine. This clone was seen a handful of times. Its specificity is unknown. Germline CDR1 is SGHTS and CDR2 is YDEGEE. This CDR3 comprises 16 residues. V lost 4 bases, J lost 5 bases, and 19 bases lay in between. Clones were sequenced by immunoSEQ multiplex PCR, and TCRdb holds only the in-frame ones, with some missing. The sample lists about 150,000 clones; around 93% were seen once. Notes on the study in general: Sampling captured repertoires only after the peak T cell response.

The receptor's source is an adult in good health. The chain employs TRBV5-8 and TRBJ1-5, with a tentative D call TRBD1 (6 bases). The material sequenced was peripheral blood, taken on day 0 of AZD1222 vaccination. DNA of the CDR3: TGTGCCAGCAGCCCGCTAGGGGGGCCGGTAGATCAGCCCCAGCATTTT. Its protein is CASSPLGGPVDQPQHF.